Listed below are T cell receptor beta chains from one sample, sequenced in a study of blood T cell repertoires in COVID-19. The method was immunoSEQ multiplex PCR; TCRdb's version includes in-frame clones alone and lacks a portion of them. The sample lists hundreds of thousands of clones, about 86% seen once, with 9.6% in the top ten. Sequencing was performed on peripheral blood. Receptors were obtained from a woman older than 75 with acute or convalescent COVID-19. The CDR3 runs from the conserved cysteine through the conserved F or W. The D gene is left open where the match is weak. For some rows the clone size is stated as once, few or many, or as a class when expanded; others skip it.

CDR3 DNA | CDR3 protein | J gene | D gene | clone size | V gene
TGTGCCAGCAGAAGAGGGACTAGCGGGGGGGCCTATGAGCAGTTCTTC | CASRRGTSGGAYEQFF | TRBJ2-1 | TRBD2 | NA | TRBV7-2
TGTGCCATCAGTACTACGCCGGACAGGGTTAGCACAGATACGCAGTATTTT | CAISTTPDRVSTDTQYF | TRBJ2-3 | TRBD1 | NA | TRBV10-3
TGTGCCAGCAGTCTCCTCACAGGGGGCGCGGAAAACATTCAGTACTTC | CASSLLTGGAENIQYF | TRBJ2-4 | TRBD1 | NA | TRBV2
TGTGCCAGCAGCTTAGCCCCGGACAGTATTCACTCACCCCTCCACTTT | CASSLAPDSIHSPLHF | TRBJ1-6 | NA | few | TRBV7-9
TGTGCCAGCAGCCTCCGGGGGGCCGGGGAGCTGTTTTTT | CASSLRGAGELFF | TRBJ2-2 | TRBD2 | few | TRBV3-1/TRBV3-2
TGTGCCAGCAGCCCAGACAGTGTCTACGAGCAGTACTTC | CASSPDSVYEQYF | TRBJ2-7 | NA | NA | TRBV9
TGCGCCAGCAGCTTCGCGGGCGCGGGACCCTCTGAAGCTTTCTTT | CASSFAGAGPSEAFF | TRBJ1-1 | NA | NA | TRBV5-1
TGTGCCAGCAGCCCAGGGTCAGGGTACTATGGCTACACCTTC | CASSPGSGYYGYTF | TRBJ1-2 | NA | NA | TRBV7-2
TGTGCCAGCAGCGCCCGAGGACTAGCGGGGGACGAGCAGTACTTC | CASSARGLAGDEQYF | TRBJ2-7 | TRBD2 | few | TRBV9
TGTGCCAGCAGTTTAGGGGCAGGGATCACAGATACGCAGTATTTT | CASSLGAGITDTQYF | TRBJ2-3 | NA | once | TRBV27
TGCGCCAGCAGCCAAGGGGGGACCGGGGGTTCACCCCTCCACTTT | CASSQGGTGGSPLHF | TRBJ1-6 | NA | NA | TRBV4-1
TGTGCCAGCAGCTTTGAGGCAGATTATCAGCCCCAGCATTTT | CASSFEADYQPQHF | TRBJ1-5 | NA | NA | TRBV7-9
TGTGCCAGCAGTCAGCGGGGGGACCTCACCGGGGAGCTGTTTTTT | CASSQRGDLTGELFF | TRBJ2-2 | TRBD2 | NA | TRBV27
TGTGCCAGCAGCTTCGGACAGTCAGGCATTCAGTACTTC | CASSFGQSGIQYF | TRBJ2-4 | NA | NA | TRBV9
TGTGCCAGCAGCCGATTGGACAGTACAGATGGCTACACCTTC | CASSRLDSTDGYTF | TRBJ1-2 | NA | NA | TRBV3-1/TRBV3-2
TGTGCCAGCATAATCAGGTTTAACTATGGCTACACCTTC | CASIIRFNYGYTF | TRBJ1-2 | NA | NA | TRBV2
TGTGCCAGCAGTGGCCCCCTAATGGACAGGAGAAACTATGGCTACACCTTC | CASSGPLMDRRNYGYTF | TRBJ1-2 | TRBD1 | NA | TRBV6-4
TGTGCCTGGGTTGGGTTGTTCGACAGGGATGGCTACACCTTC | CAWVGLFDRDGYTF | TRBJ1-2 | TRBD1 | NA | TRBV30
TGCGCCAGCAGCTCTGGGGGACTGTTAGATACGCAGTATTTT | CASSSGGLLDTQYF | TRBJ2-3 | NA | NA | TRBV5-1
TGTGCCAGTAGACGGACAGGGGGCCAGGTTGGCTACACCTTC | CASRRTGGQVGYTF | TRBJ1-2 | TRBD1 | NA | TRBV19
TGTGCCTGGAGTGTAAGGAGGGAGGCCTACGAGCAGTACTTC | CAWSVRREAYEQYF | TRBJ2-7 | NA | NA | TRBV30
TGTGCTAGTGGTCGCGAGTCAGGGCCAGGGGGCATCTACGAGCAGTACTTC | CASGRESGPGGIYEQYF | TRBJ2-7 | TRBD1 | NA | TRBV12-5
TGTGCCATGAGACAGGAAATGAACACTGAAGCTTTCTTT | CAMRQEMNTEAFF | TRBJ1-1 | NA | NA | TRBV10-3
TGTGCCAGCAGCCCGAGGGGGGACAGGGGTAAAAAACTGTTTTTT | CASSPRGDRGKKLFF | TRBJ1-4 | TRBD1 | NA | TRBV2
TGTGCCAGTAGGCAGCTACCGGGGACTGAAGCTTTCTTT | CASRQLPGTEAFF | TRBJ1-1 | NA | NA | TRBV19
TGCGCCAGCACCGTCCAGGGCAGGGAAGATGAAAAACTGTTTTTT | CASTVQGREDEKLFF | TRBJ1-4 | NA | NA | TRBV5-1
TGTGCCAGCAGCTTACTGGGAGTGAACACCGGGGAGCTGTTTTTT | CASSLLGVNTGELFF | TRBJ2-2 | NA | NA | TRBV7-9
TGTGCCAGCACCGGACAGGGGAGGGCTGAAGCTTTCTTT | CASTGQGRAEAFF | TRBJ1-1 | TRBD1 | NA | TRBV2
TGTGCCAGCAGTTACAGGCTGGGGGCGATTCGCTACACCTTC | CASSYRLGAIRYTF | TRBJ1-2 | NA | many | TRBV6-5
TGTGCCAGCAGCTTAGCGGGGGGGGGAGAGACCCAGTACTTC | CASSLAGGGETQYF | TRBJ2-5 | TRBD2 | NA | TRBV7-2
TGTGCCAGCAATACAGGGTTGGGGCCCCAGCATTTT | CASNTGLGPQHF | TRBJ1-5 | NA | few | TRBV28